The 26 T cell receptor beta chains below were found in one sample sequenced in a study of T-cell reconstitution after alpha-beta-depleted transplantation in children. Library preparation (for TCRbeta) was performed with unique molecular identifiers. TCRdb used MiXCR to reprocess the PCR reads, holding one entry per CDR3 protein. The profile covers just over 70,000 distinct CDR3 sequences, with about 7% appearing a single time and 2.5% taken by the ten largest. The material sequenced was PBMCs from the stem cell graft donor, taken from the stem cell graft. The receptors stem from a human donor who donated a stem cell graft to a child with acute lymphoblastic leukemia.

This clonotype was observed many times. The chain uses TRBV18 and TRBJ2-5; no firm D call. The V end was cut by 2 bases, the J end by 3 bases, with 10 bases between. The CDR3 spans 14 residues. Germline loops: CDR1 KGHSH, CDR2 LQKENI. DNA for the CDR3: TGTGCCAGCTCACCAGGATGGGTTGAAGAGACCCAGTACTTC. The encoded protein is CASSPGWVEETQYF.

The chain combines TRBV7-6 with TRBJ2-7, with TRBD1 matching 7 bases. This CDR3 is 16 amino acids long. From germline, CDR1 is SGHVS and CDR2 FNYEAQ. The V gene end was trimmed by 4 bases and the J gene end by 1 base; junction bases not matched to a gene: 10. The CDR3 loop reads CASSSRQGSGSYEQYF. The CDR3 bases are TGTGCCAGCAGCTCGAGACAGGGATCGGGGTCCTACGAGCAGTACTTC.

This clonotype was found many times. This chain uses TRBV7-9 with TRBJ2-7, with D maybe TRBD1 (6 bases). Deletions cut 5 bases from V and 5 bases from J, with 19 bases between. Germline CDR1 and CDR2: SEHNR and FQNEAQ (reference sequence). The length of the CDR3 is 15 residues. The CDR3 region has the DNA TGTGCCAGCAGCCAACTAACTGGGACATCGGACGAGCAGTACTTC. Its protein product is CASSQLTGTSDEQYF.

At least ten counts were recorded for this clonotype. The chain recombines TRBV12-3 or TRBV12-4 with TRBJ1-1; 8 nucleotides agree with TRBD1. With 6 bases clipped from V and 9 bases from J, the junction kept 6 bases outside the gene matches. This CDR3 region has 12 residues. Here the CDR3 DNA reads TGTGCCAGCAGCCTGGACAGGGTTAAAGCTTTCTTT. It yields the protein CASSLDRVKAFF.

This clonotype came up many times. The chain uses TRBV9 and TRBJ2-1; D is unresolved. There are 12 residues in the CDR3. Germline CDR1 is SGDLS and CDR2 is YYNGEE. V dropped 3 bases and J dropped 6 bases, with 7 bases sitting between them. The CDR3 DNA reads as TGTGCCAGCAGCGGTCCTGGCAATGAGCAGTTCTTC. Its protein product is CASSGPGNEQFF. Using reference TRBV9 and TRBJ2-1 for the parts outside the CDR3, the full variable domain is DSGVTQTPKHLITATGQRVTLRCSPRSGDLSVYWYQQSLDQGLQFLIQYYNGEERAKGNILERFSAQQFPDLHSELNLSSLELGDSALYFCASSGPGNEQFFGPGTRLTVL.

V usage is TRBV15 and J usage is TRBJ2-3, with a tentative D call TRBD1 (6 bases). V was clipped by 6 bases and J by 3 bases, with 16 bases between them. The CDR3 loop spans 15 amino acids. Germline loops: CDR1 LNHNV, CDR2 YYDKDF (reference sequence). For the CDR3, the DNA is TGTGCCACCAGACCAGACAGGCCAGGAACAGATACGCAGTATTTT. This encodes CATRPDRPGTDTQYF.

This clonotype came up a few times. This chain connects TRBV3-1 to TRBJ2-3; 9 bases are shared with TRBD2. CDR3 length equals 17 residues. CDR1 and CDR2 (germline): LGHDT, YNNKEL (reference sequence). The V segment lost 8 bases and the J segment 2 bases; nucleotides outside the gene matches: 14. The CDR3 sequence is CASRGLAGGPVTDTQYF. In nucleotides, the CDR3 is TGTGCCAGCCGAGGGTTGGCGGGGGGGCCCGTCACAGATACGCAGTATTTT.

This clonotype showed up many times. The J gene is TRBJ2-3, the V gene TRBV7-9; no clear D. V was clipped by 2 bases and J by 0 bases, with 9 bases between them. Germline CDR1 reads SEHNR; CDR2 reads FQNEAQ (reference sequence). This CDR3 is 15 amino acids long. Written as DNA, the CDR3 is TGTGCCAGCAGCTTAAGGCCAGCTAGCACAGATACGCAGTATTTT. This sequence encodes CASSLRPASTDTQYF.

This clonotype came up many times. V is TRBV25-1 and J is TRBJ2-4; D is ambiguous. The CDR3 runs 15 residues. Trimming left V 1 base short and J 7 bases short, with 14 bases between. Germline CDR1 MGHDK, CDR2 SYGVNS. For the CDR3, the DNA is TGTGCCAGCAGTGAATCCCGCCCGGTGGGGAACATTCAGTACTTC. The encoded protein is CASSESRPVGNIQYF.

This sequence joins TRBV6-4 and TRBJ2-1; 7 bases fit TRBD1. Trimming at V came to 2 bases and at J to 5 bases, leaving 6 bases not matched to a gene. The CDR3 sequence is 15 residues long. CDR1 and CDR2 (germline): MRHNA, SNTAGT. CDR3 bases: TGTGCCAGCAGTGACAGACCCACAGGGGACAATGAGCAGTTCTTC. As protein: CASSDRPTGDNEQFF.

This chain links TRBV20-1 with TRBJ1-1, with 10 bases that match TRBD1. The CDR3 consists of 15 residues. After removal of 3 bases from V and 4 bases from J, the junction contained 8 bases not matched to a gene. Germline CDR1 reads DFQATT; CDR2 reads SNEGSKA (reference sequence). The CDR3 DNA is TGCAGTGCTAGGCCGACAGGGGGCAAGAGCACTGAAGCTTTCTTT. Translated, it gives CSARPTGGKSTEAFF.

This clonotype was found many times. The chain is built from TRBV27 and TRBJ2-1; weak D call: TRBD1 (5 bases). Trimming shortened V by 0 bases and J by 1 base, and 10 bases separated the two germline ends. In germline, CDR1 is MNHEY, CDR2 SMNVEV (reference sequence). This CDR3 has 16 residues. The CDR3 loop is CASSLSAGLSYNEQFF. The CDR3 nucleotides read TGTGCCAGCAGTTTATCGGCAGGGCTATCCTACAATGAGCAGTTCTTC.

This clonotype is termed medium-sized. V gene TRBV4-3 combines with J gene TRBJ2-6, with D unclear. Germline V CDR1 and CDR2: LGHNA, YSLEER. Trimming removed 0 bases from V and 4 bases from J, with 10 bases in between. This CDR3 comprises 16 residues. CDR3 sequence (DNA): TGCGCCAGCAGCCAAGATAGTGGGTTAGGGGCCAACGTCCTGACTTTC. Translation gives CASSQDSGLGANVLTF.

This clonotype was detected many times. The chain combines TRBV5-5 with TRBJ2-2; 7 bases fit TRBD1. The V segment lost 1 base and the J segment 0 bases; nucleotides outside the gene matches: 6. This CDR3 comprises 17 residues. Germline V gene data show CDR1 as SGHKS and CDR2 as YYEKEE (reference sequence). The CDR3 region has the DNA TGTGCCAGCAGCTTGTTCGGACAGGCGACGAACACCGGGGAGCTGTTTTTT. Protein: CASSLFGQATNTGELFF.

This clonotype has ten or more counts. V and J are TRBV7-9 and TRBJ1-5, with a tentative D call TRBD1 (6 bases). Germline V CDR1 and CDR2: SEHNR, FQNEAQ (reference sequence). The CDR3 consists of 14 residues. V was cut by 5 bases and J by 5 bases, with 13 bases left in between. The CDR3 here is CASSPDRRDQPQHF. The CDR3, as DNA: TGTGCCAGCAGCCCCGACAGGCGCGATCAGCCCCAGCATTTT.

This clonotype was seen ten or more times. This sequence joins TRBV28 and TRBJ2-3; TRBD2 matches 8 bases. CDR1 and CDR2 (germline): MDHEN, SYDVKM. The length of the CDR3 is 17 residues. With V trimmed by 5 bases and J by 2 bases, 12 bases remained unmatched. Written as DNA, the CDR3 is TGTGCCAGCAGTCCCGGGGGTAGCGGGATGATCACAGATACGCAGTATTTT. It specifies CASSPGGSGMITDTQYF.

In this sample, this clonotype turned up many times. V gene TRBV5-1 combines with J gene TRBJ2-1; 10 bases are shared with TRBD2. J lost 9 bases, V lost 4 bases, and 16 bases had no gene match. CDR1 SGHRS and CDR2 YFSETQ come from the germline V gene. CDR3 size: 17 residues. The CDR3, as DNA: TGCGCCAGCAGCGACCCGACTAGCGGGCTACCCTTGGGTGAGCAGTTCTTC. It encodes CASSDPTSGLPLGEQFF. The whole variable domain, remainder taken from reference TRBV5-1 and TRBJ2-1, is KAGVTQTPRYLIKTRGQQVTLSCSPISGHRSVSWYQQTPGQGLQFLFEYFSETQRNKGNFPGRFSGRQFSNSRSEMNVSTLELGDSALYLCASSDPTSGLPLGEQFFGPGTRLTVL.

This clonotype has ten or more counts. V gene TRBV7-2 combines with J gene TRBJ2-3; possible D gene TRBD1, 5 bases. V lost 0 bases and J lost 0, with 7 bases in between. In germline, CDR1 is SGHTA, CDR2 FQGNSA. The CDR3 is 15 amino acids. The CDR3 loop is CASSLAGPSTDTQYF. CDR3 in DNA: TGTGCCAGCAGCTTAGCGGGGCCAAGCACAGATACGCAGTATTTT. The whole variable domain, remainder taken from reference TRBV7-2 and TRBJ2-3, is GAGVSQSPSNKVTEKGKDVELRCDPISGHTALYWYRQSLGQGLEFLIYFQGNSAPDKSGLPSDRFSAERTGGSVSTLTIQRTQQEDSAVYLCASSLAGPSTDTQYFGPGTRLTVL.

This clonotype showed up many times. V is TRBV24-1 and J is TRBJ2-5; D unclear. The germline V and J ends were trimmed by 5 bases and 3 bases, with 9 bases remaining between them. This CDR3 has 13 residues. Germline assignment: CDR1 KGHDR and CDR2 SFDVKD. Here the CDR3 DNA reads TGTGCCACCAGTGGGAGTGCTGAAGAGACCCAGTACTTC. Protein: CATSGSAEETQYF.

V usage is TRBV13 and J usage is TRBJ1-1, with TRBD1 as a possible D gene (5 bases). The length of the CDR3 is 18 residues. Germline values: CDR1 PRHDT, CDR2 FYEKMQ (reference sequence). V was pared by 4 bases and J by 0 bases, with 21 bases between. DNA for the CDR3: TGTGCCAGCAGCTACCGATGGGGGACCGATGTGATGAACACTGAAGCTTTCTTT. It specifies CASSYRWGTDVMNTEAFF.

This clonotype showed up many times. J is TRBJ2-7 and V is TRBV25-1; 7 nucleotides agree with TRBD1. The CDR3 extends over 12 amino acids. V was pared by 2 bases and J by 5 bases, with 0 bases of the junction left unmatched. Per the germline V gene, CDR1 is MGHDK and CDR2 is SYGVNS. CDR3 nucleotides: TGTGCCAGCAGTGAAGACAGGGACGAGCAGTACTTC. Amino acid sequence: CASSEDRDEQYF.

This clonotype came up many times. The gene calls are TRBV7-2 and TRBJ2-3; D is uncertain. V was clipped by 3 bases and J by 5 bases, with 15 bases between them. This CDR3 region has 15 residues. CDR1 and CDR2 (germline): SGHTA, FQGNSA. The CDR3 coding sequence is TGTGCCAGCAGCTTGAGTGGACCGCGCAAAGATACGCAGTATTTT. It yields the protein CASSLSGPRKDTQYF.

There are a few counts of this clonotype. This chain uses TRBV6-7 with TRBJ2-1, with 13 bases fitting TRBD2. TRBV6-7 is labeled an ORF, and its function is uncertain. This CDR3 contains 21 residues. The CDR3 DNA sequence: TGTGCGGCCAGTTACCGCCCCACTAGCGGGAGGGCCCTACCACGGGGCAATGAGCAGTTCTTC. The encoded protein is CAASYRPTSGRALPRGNEQFF.

The CDR3 region has the DNA TGCAGCGGGCTCCGGGATGAGCAGTTCTTC. Protein sequence: CSGLRDEQFF. This rearrangement joins TRBV29-1 to TRBJ2-1; D gene ambiguous. This CDR3 comprises 10 residues. V was pared by 7 bases and J by 8 bases, with 9 bases between. Germline V gene lookup returns CDR1 SQVTM and CDR2 ANQGSEA.

This clonotype was counted at least ten times. The chain links TRBV19 to TRBJ2-1; TRBD1 matches 7 bases. J gave up 1 base and V 5 bases, and 5 bases lay outside the gene matches. There are 15 residues in the CDR3. Germline CDR1 reads LNHDA; CDR2 reads SQIVND (reference sequence). This CDR3 is CASSEGQWSYNEQFF. The DNA for the CDR3 is TGTGCCAGTAGTGAGGGACAGTGGTCCTACAATGAGCAGTTCTTC.

This clonotype was detected a few times. The chain uses TRBV3-1 and TRBJ1-5; tentative D call: TRBD1 (5 bases). Trimming shortened V by 1 base and J by 6 bases, and 10 bases separated the two germline ends. The germline gives CDR1 LGHDT, CDR2 YNNKEL (reference sequence). This CDR3 has 14 residues. CDR3 loop: CASSQGRAFQPQHF. CDR3 nucleotides: TGTGCCAGCAGCCAAGGCAGGGCATTTCAGCCCCAGCATTTT.